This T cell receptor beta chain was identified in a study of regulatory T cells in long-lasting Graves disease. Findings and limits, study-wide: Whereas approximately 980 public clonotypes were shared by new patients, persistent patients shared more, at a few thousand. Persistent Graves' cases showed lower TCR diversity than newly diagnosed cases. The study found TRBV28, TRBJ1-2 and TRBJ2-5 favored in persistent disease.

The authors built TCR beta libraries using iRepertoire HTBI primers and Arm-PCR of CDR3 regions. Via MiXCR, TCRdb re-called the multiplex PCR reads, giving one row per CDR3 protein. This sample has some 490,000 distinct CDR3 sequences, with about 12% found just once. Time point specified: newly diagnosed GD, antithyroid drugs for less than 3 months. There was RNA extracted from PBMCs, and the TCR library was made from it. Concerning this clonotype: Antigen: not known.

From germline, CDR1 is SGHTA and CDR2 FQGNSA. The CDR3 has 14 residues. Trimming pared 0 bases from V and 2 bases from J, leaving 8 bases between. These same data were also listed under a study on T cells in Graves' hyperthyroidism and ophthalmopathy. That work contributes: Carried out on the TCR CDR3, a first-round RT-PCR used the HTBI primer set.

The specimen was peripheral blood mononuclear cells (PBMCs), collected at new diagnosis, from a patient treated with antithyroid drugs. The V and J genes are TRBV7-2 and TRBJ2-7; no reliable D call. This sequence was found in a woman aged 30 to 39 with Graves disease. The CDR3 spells CTSSLASRTYEQYF. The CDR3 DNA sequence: TGTACCAGCAGCTTAGCCTCGCGTACCTACGAGCAGTACTTC.